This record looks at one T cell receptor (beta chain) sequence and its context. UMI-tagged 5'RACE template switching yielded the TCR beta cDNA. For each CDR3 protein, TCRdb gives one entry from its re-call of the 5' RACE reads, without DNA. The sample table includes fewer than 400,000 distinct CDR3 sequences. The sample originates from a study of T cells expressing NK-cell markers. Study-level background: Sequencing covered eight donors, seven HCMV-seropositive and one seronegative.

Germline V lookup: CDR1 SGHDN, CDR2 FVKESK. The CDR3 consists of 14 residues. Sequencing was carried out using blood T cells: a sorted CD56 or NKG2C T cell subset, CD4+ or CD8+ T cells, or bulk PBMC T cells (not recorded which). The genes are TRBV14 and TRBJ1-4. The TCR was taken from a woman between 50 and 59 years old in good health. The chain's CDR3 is CASSQPSVREKLFF.